The clone carrying this TCR beta chain was seen a few times. The record originates from a study of T cell changes during pregnancy in multiple sclerosis. Germline-derived CDR1 and CDR2 are LGHNA and YSLEER. Losses at the gene ends were 1 base for V and 6 bases for J; bases not matched to a gene: 3. There are 14 residues in the CDR3. TCRdb keeps only in-frame clones here, not all; method: immunoSEQ multiplex PCR. This sample has 45,000 to 60,000 clones; around 93% occur once, and the top ten carry around 1.9%. The chain recombines TRBV4-3 with TRBJ2-7; 10 nucleotides agree with TRBD2. The sequencing here drew on peripheral blood, taken in the second trimester of pregnancy. This clonotype was sampled from a female donor with multiple sclerosis, enrolled in a pregnancy study. The CDR3: CASSQASGGFEQYF. The CDR3, as DNA: TGCGCCAGCAGCCAAGCTAGCGGGGGTTTCGAGCAGTACTTC.